This record concerns one T cell receptor beta chain sequence. The target antigen is unknown. Sequenced by immunoSEQ multiplex PCR; TCRdb stores in-frame clones only, minus some. The data show about 32,000 clones, with 85% to 90% seen just once and 14% to 15% held by the top ten. The entry originates in a study of T cells after posttransplantation cyclophosphamide. Study conclusions and caveats: Skin or GI-infiltrating T cells shared few TRB sequences with blood. Recipient CMV seropositivity and CMV reactivation strongly tracked TRB clonality.

The source of this sequence is a middle-aged woman with a blood cancer, CMV-positive, and with a related stem cell donor. Source material: PBMCs.

Here the CDR3 reads CASSLRTGAGNTIYF. The DNA for the CDR3 is TGCGCCAGCAGCCTAAGAACAGGGGCTGGAAACACCATATATTTT. The chain combines TRBV5-1 with TRBJ1-3; 7 nucleotides agree with TRBD1. This CDR3 is 15 amino acids long. Germline-derived CDR1 and CDR2 are SGHRS and YFSETQ. V gave up 4 bases and J gave up 2 bases; unmatched junction bases: 6.